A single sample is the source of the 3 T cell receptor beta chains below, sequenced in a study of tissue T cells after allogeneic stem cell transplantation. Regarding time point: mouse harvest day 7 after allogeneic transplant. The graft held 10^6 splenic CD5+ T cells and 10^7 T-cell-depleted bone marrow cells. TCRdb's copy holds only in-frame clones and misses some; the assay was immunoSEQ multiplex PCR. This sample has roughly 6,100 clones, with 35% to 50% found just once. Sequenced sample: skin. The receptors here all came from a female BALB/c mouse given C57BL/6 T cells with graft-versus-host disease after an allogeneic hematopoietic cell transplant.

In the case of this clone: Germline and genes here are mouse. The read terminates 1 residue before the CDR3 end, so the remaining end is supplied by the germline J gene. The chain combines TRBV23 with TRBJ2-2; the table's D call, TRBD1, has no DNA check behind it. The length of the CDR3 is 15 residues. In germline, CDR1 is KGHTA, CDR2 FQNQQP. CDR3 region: CSSSQSTTNTGQLYF. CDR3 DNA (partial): TGCTCCAGCAGTCAATCCACAACAAACACCGGGCAGCTCTAC. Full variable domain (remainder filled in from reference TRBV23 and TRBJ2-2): DAAVTQKPRYLIKMKGQEAEMKCIPEKGHTAVFWYQQKQSKELKFLIYFQNQQPLDQIDMVKERFSAVCPSSSLCSLGIRTCEAEDSALYLCSSSQSTTNTGQLYFGEGSKLTVL.

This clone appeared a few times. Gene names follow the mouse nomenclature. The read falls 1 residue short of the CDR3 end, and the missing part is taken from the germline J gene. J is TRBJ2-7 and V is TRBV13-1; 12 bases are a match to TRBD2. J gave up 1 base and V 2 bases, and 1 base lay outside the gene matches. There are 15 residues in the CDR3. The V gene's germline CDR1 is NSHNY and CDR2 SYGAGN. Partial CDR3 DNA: TGTGCCAGCAGTGAAGGACTGGGGGGGTCCTATGAACAGTAC. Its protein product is CASSEGLGGSYEQY. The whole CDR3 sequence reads CASSEGLGGSYEQYF.

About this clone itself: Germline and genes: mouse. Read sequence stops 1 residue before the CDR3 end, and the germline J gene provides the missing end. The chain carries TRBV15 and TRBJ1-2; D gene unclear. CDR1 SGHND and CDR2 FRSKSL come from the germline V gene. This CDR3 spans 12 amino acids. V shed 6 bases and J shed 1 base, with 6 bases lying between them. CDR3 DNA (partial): TGTGCCAGCAGGTACAAAAACTCCGACTACACC. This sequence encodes CASRYKNSDYT. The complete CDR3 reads CASRYKNSDYTF.